The rows below give T cell receptor beta chains drawn from one sample of a study of spatial heterogeneity in lung cancer. TCRdb recomputed calls from the 5' RACE reads with MiXCR, one row per CDR3 protein. The sample holds about 6,000 distinct CDR3 sequences, 9.1% seen once. The starting material was lung tumor tissue, obtained at surgery. Receptors were obtained from a female donor with early-stage non-small cell lung cancer. Both conserved end residues are part of each CDR3. The D gene is left open where the match is weak. Not every row has a clone size; where given, it reads once, few, many or a size class.

J: TRBJ1-6; V: TRBV15; size: many; D: -; CDR3: CATSPGSGRGSPLHF; DNA: TGTGCCACCAGCCCAGGGTCAGGGCGAGGGTCACCCCTCCACTTT
J: TRBJ1-1; V: TRBV20-1; size: few; D: TRBD1; CDR3: CSANYRGLGTEAFF; DNA: TGCAGTGCTAACTACAGGGGGTTGGGCACTGAAGCTTTCTTT
J: TRBJ1-1; V: TRBV6-5; size: many; D: TRBD1; CDR3: CASRRTGQGTGAFF; DNA: TGTGCCAGCAGGAGGACAGGGCAGGGGACTGGGGCTTTCTTT
J: TRBJ1-5; V: TRBV20-1; size: -; D: -; CDR3: CSAIGQKGNQPQHF; DNA: TGCAGTGCTATCGGGCAGAAGGGCAATCAGCCCCAGCATTTT
J: TRBJ1-1; V: TRBV5-4; size: many; D: -; CDR3: CASSLDTAEAFF; DNA: TGTGCCAGCAGCTTGGATACAGCTGAAGCTTTCTTT
J: TRBJ1-2; V: TRBV6-5; size: medium-sized; D: TRBD1; CDR3: CASRRGTAANYGYTF; DNA: TGTGCCAGCAGGCGGGGGACAGCCGCTAACTATGGCTACACCTTC
J: TRBJ2-3; V: TRBV7-9; size: -; D: TRBD1; CDR3: CASSYGTGSSDTQYF; DNA: TGTGCCAGCAGCTACGGGACAGGCTCTTCGGATACGCAGTATTTT
J: TRBJ1-1; V: TRBV7-8; size: -; D: -; CDR3: CASSPLDRFDMNTEAFF; DNA: TGTGCCAGCAGCCCCCTGGACAGATTTGACATGAACACTGAAGCTTTCTTT
J: TRBJ2-4; V: TRBV29-1; size: medium-sized; D: -; CDR3: CSVIPINPGNIQYF; DNA: TGCAGCGTAATACCTATTAACCCCGGGAACATTCAGTACTTC
J: TRBJ1-1; V: TRBV9; size: medium-sized; D: -; CDR3: CASSKTGQNTEAFF; DNA: TGTGCCAGCAGCAAAACAGGCCAGAACACTGAAGCTTTCTTT
J: TRBJ1-1; V: TRBV10-1; size: -; D: -; CDR3: CASSALIYPFEAFF; DNA: TGCGCCAGCAGTGCCCTCATCTACCCTTTTGAAGCTTTCTTT
J: TRBJ1-5; V: TRBV7-4; size: many; D: TRBD1; CDR3: CASSRDRGNQPQHF; DNA: TGTGCCAGCAGCAGGGACAGGGGCAATCAGCCCCAGCATTTT
J: TRBJ2-7; V: TRBV7-3; size: few; D: TRBD1; CDR3: CASSLRQGSEQYF; DNA: TGTGCCAGCAGCTTACGACAGGGGAGCGAGCAGTACTTC
J: TRBJ2-7; V: TRBV7-2; size: -; D: -; CDR3: CASSLEAGYEQYF; DNA: TGTGCCAGCAGCTTAGAGGCAGGGTACGAGCAGTACTTC
J: TRBJ2-1; V: TRBV10-1; size: many; D: TRBD2; CDR3: CASSPVEAGGPDEQFF; DNA: TGCGCCAGCAGCCCCGTAGAAGCGGGGGGGCCTGATGAGCAGTTCTTC
J: TRBJ2-4; V: TRBV2; size: -; D: -; CDR3: CASRGLGGKNIQYF; DNA: TGTGCCAGCAGAGGACTAGGGGGGAAAAACATTCAGTACTTC
J: TRBJ2-6; V: TRBV10-3; size: few; D: TRBD2; CDR3: CAISVAGPNSGANVLTF; DNA: TGTGCCATCAGTGTAGCGGGGCCAAACTCTGGGGCCAACGTCCTGACTTTC
J: TRBJ1-1; V: TRBV12-3/TRBV12-4; size: many; D: -; CDR3: CASSLKMSTEAFF; DNA: TGTGCCAGCAGTTTAAAGATGAGTACTGAAGCTTTCTTT
J: TRBJ2-2; V: TRBV19; size: many; D: -; CDR3: CASSTPSDGYYTGELFF; DNA: TGTGCCAGTAGTACACCATCCGACGGGTACTACACCGGGGAGCTGTTTTTT
J: TRBJ2-1; V: TRBV24-1; size: medium-sized; D: TRBD2; CDR3: CATSDGPGTTNEQFF; DNA: TGTGCCACCAGTGATGGGCCCGGGACTACCAATGAGCAGTTCTTC
J: TRBJ1-5; V: TRBV19; size: -; D: TRBD1; CDR3: CASNPGQGEGNQPQHF; DNA: TGTGCCAGTAACCCCGGACAGGGCGAGGGCAATCAGCCCCAGCATTTT
J: TRBJ2-2; V: TRBV6-5; size: -; D: -; CDR3: CASSYGTGMNTGELFF; DNA: TGTGCCAGCAGTTACGGGACGGGGATGAACACCGGGGAGCTGTTTTTT
J: TRBJ2-5; V: TRBV6-2/TRBV6-3; size: medium-sized; D: -; CDR3: CASSYAWETQYF; DNA: TGTGCCAGCAGTTACGCCTGGGAGACCCAGTACTTC
J: TRBJ2-6; V: TRBV3-1; size: -; D: -; CDR3: CASSSAGTSRTAGANVLTF; DNA: TGTGCCAGCAGCAGTGCCGGGACATCGAGGACAGCTGGGGCCAACGTCCTGACTTTC
J: TRBJ1-2; V: TRBV27; size: many; D: -; CDR3: CASSLVGQSEYGYTF; DNA: TGTGCCAGCAGTTTAGTAGGACAGTCCGAATATGGCTACACCTTC
J: TRBJ2-7; V: TRBV29-1; size: large; D: -; CDR3: CSVQTDYYEQYF; DNA: TGCAGCGTCCAGACCGATTACTACGAGCAGTACTTC
J: TRBJ2-3; V: TRBV6-1; size: -; D: -; CDR3: CASGVVNTDTQYF; DNA: TGTGCCAGCGGGGTAGTCAATACAGATACGCAGTATTTT
J: TRBJ1-2; V: TRBV12-3/TRBV12-4; size: -; D: -; CDR3: CASSFDYGYTF; DNA: TGTGCCAGCAGTTTCGACTATGGCTACACCTTC
J: TRBJ2-7; V: TRBV12-5; size: many; D: -; CDR3: CASGLVRGLGVYYEQYF; DNA: TGTGCTAGTGGTTTGGTACGGGGGTTAGGGGTCTACTACGAGCAGTACTTC
J: TRBJ1-1; V: TRBV27; size: few; D: -; CDR3: CASSSGLMNTEAFF; DNA: TGTGCCAGCTCGTCCGGCCTTATGAACACTGAAGCTTTCTTT
J: TRBJ2-5; V: TRBV12-3/TRBV12-4; size: many; D: TRBD2; CDR3: CASSLRRGVETQYF; DNA: TGTGCCAGCAGTTTGAGGCGGGGGGTAGAGACCCAGTACTTC
J: TRBJ2-2; V: TRBV3-1; size: many; D: -; CDR3: CASSQDGVEVNTGELFF; DNA: TGTGCCAGCAGCCAAGATGGGGTCGAGGTGAACACCGGGGAGCTGTTTTTT
J: TRBJ1-2; V: TRBV3-1; size: few; D: -; CDR3: CASSQVSGGYTF; DNA: TGTGCCAGCAGCCAAGTCTCTGGGGGCTACACCTTC
J: TRBJ2-7; V: TRBV6-5; size: many; D: -; CDR3: CASSLTLNNYEQYF; DNA: TGTGCCAGCAGCCTCACGCTCAACAACTACGAGCAGTACTTC
J: TRBJ2-5; V: TRBV12-3/TRBV12-4; size: -; D: TRBD1; CDR3: CASSAIPGQQETQYF; DNA: TGTGCCAGCAGTGCGATCCCGGGACAGCAAGAGACCCAGTACTTC
J: TRBJ2-2; V: TRBV19; size: medium-sized; D: TRBD1; CDR3: CASSMIDRVGTGELFF; DNA: TGTGCCAGTAGTATGATAGACAGGGTTGGCACCGGGGAGCTGTTTTTT
J: TRBJ1-1; V: TRBV6-2/TRBV6-3; size: many; D: -; CDR3: CASSYKQGISEAFF; DNA: TGTGCCAGCAGTTACAAACAAGGGATATCTGAAGCTTTCTTT
J: TRBJ2-5; V: TRBV11-2; size: -; D: TRBD1; CDR3: CASSLYYRWDRESQETQYF; DNA: TGTGCCAGCAGCTTGTATTACCGATGGGACAGGGAGTCCCAAGAGACCCAGTACTTC
J: TRBJ2-5; V: TRBV5-1; size: medium-sized; D: -; CDR3: CASSLGFGQQETQYF; DNA: TGCGCCAGCAGCTTGGGTTTTGGCCAGCAAGAGACCCAGTACTTC
J: TRBJ2-1; V: TRBV6-6; size: -; D: TRBD1; CDR3: CASEGQDHNEQFF; DNA: TGTGCCAGCGAGGGACAGGACCACAATGAGCAGTTCTTC
J: TRBJ1-6; V: TRBV7-2; size: many; D: -; CDR3: CASSQDFYNSPLHF; DNA: TGTGCCAGCAGCCAGGACTTCTATAATTCACCCCTCCACTTT
J: TRBJ2-1; V: TRBV6-2/TRBV6-3; size: medium-sized; D: -; CDR3: CASSYFLARNEQFF; DNA: TGTGCCAGCAGTTACTTCCTAGCCCGCAATGAGCAGTTCTTC
J: TRBJ2-3; V: TRBV4-2; size: many; D: -; CDR3: CASSQSPAGAVTTDTQYF; DNA: TGTGCCAGCAGCCAATCGCCTGCAGGGGCGGTGACCACAGATACGCAGTATTTT
J: TRBJ1-6; V: TRBV6-6; size: medium-sized; D: TRBD1; CDR3: CASSYPPRQGFNSPLHF; DNA: TGTGCCAGCAGTTACCCCCCTAGACAGGGATTTAATTCACCCCTCCACTTT
J: TRBJ1-4; V: TRBV5-4; size: few; D: TRBD1; CDR3: CASSSTGAAEKLFF; DNA: TGTGCCAGCAGCTCTACAGGGGCTGCTGAAAAACTGTTTTTT
J: TRBJ2-3; V: TRBV7-2; size: many; D: -; CDR3: CASSLGVTTDTQYF; DNA: TGTGCCAGCAGCTTAGGGGTCACCACAGATACGCAGTATTTT
J: TRBJ1-2; V: TRBV4-1; size: medium-sized; D: -; CDR3: CASSQALAGRNGYTF; DNA: TGCGCCAGCAGCCAAGCTCTGGCAGGTCGGAATGGCTACACCTTC
J: TRBJ2-3; V: TRBV5-4; size: -; D: -; CDR3: CASSLSLGKGRVDTQYF; DNA: TGTGCCAGCAGCTTGTCGTTGGGAAAGGGGAGAGTCGATACGCAGTATTTT
J: TRBJ1-5; V: TRBV28; size: few; D: -; CDR3: CASTPGWAEGLNQPQHF; DNA: TGTGCCAGCACCCCGGGGTGGGCGGAAGGACTCAATCAGCCCCAGCATTTT
J: TRBJ1-1; V: TRBV6-2/TRBV6-3; size: medium-sized; D: -; CDR3: CASSYKGSDTEAFF; DNA: TGTGCCAGCAGTTACAAAGGGTCAGACACTGAAGCTTTCTTT
J: TRBJ1-4; V: TRBV29-1; size: -; D: -; CDR3: CSAGGGDEKLFF; DNA: TGCAGCGCGGGGGGAGGTGATGAAAAACTGTTTTTT
J: TRBJ2-7; V: TRBV6-5; size: medium-sized; D: -; CDR3: CASSPRGGASYEQYF; DNA: TGTGCCAGCAGTCCCCGAGGGGGGGCCTCCTACGAGCAGTACTTC
J: TRBJ2-7; V: TRBV27; size: many; D: TRBD1; CDR3: CASSLRGQGAYEQYF; DNA: TGTGCCAGCAGTTTACGGGGACAGGGGGCTTACGAGCAGTACTTC
J: TRBJ1-6; V: TRBV6-2/TRBV6-3; size: few; D: -; CDR3: CASSYRVTSYNSPLHF; DNA: TGTGCCAGCAGTTACAGGGTGACCTCCTATAATTCACCCCTCCACTTT
J: TRBJ1-2; V: TRBV7-9; size: many; D: -; CDR3: CASSFPGASYGYTF; DNA: TGTGCCAGCAGTTTCCCAGGGGCCAGCTATGGCTACACCTTC
J: TRBJ2-1; V: TRBV6-2/TRBV6-3; size: many; D: TRBD2; CDR3: CASSYAGGPWNEQFF; DNA: TGTGCCAGCAGTTACGCGGGGGGGCCTTGGAATGAGCAGTTCTTC
J: TRBJ2-7; V: TRBV6-6; size: medium-sized; D: TRBD1; CDR3: CASHTTGGLYEQYF; DNA: TGTGCCAGCCACACAACAGGGGGACTGTACGAGCAGTACTTC
J: TRBJ1-5; V: TRBV12-5; size: many; D: TRBD1; CDR3: CASGRGGGGNQPQHF; DNA: TGTGCTAGTGGGCGGGGAGGGGGCGGCAATCAGCCCCAGCATTTT